One sample yielded the 2 T cell receptor beta chains listed below, sequenced in a study of blood T cell repertoires in COVID-19. This table comes from immunoSEQ multiplex PCR, and its TCRdb copy is limited to in-frame clones, with some not included. Of 140,000 to 150,000 clones listed, approximately 80% are singletons. Sequenced material: peripheral blood. The receptors derive from a woman aged 40-49 years with active or convalescent COVID-19.

This rearrangement joins TRBV7-2 to TRBJ1-1; no firm D call. The germline V gene has CDR1 SGHTA and CDR2 FQGNSA. Trimming removed 1 base from V and 0 bases from J, with 9 bases in between. The CDR3 has 15 residues. The CDR3 protein is CASSLGNGMNTEAFF. CDR3 DNA: TGTGCCAGCAGCTTAGGTAACGGGATGAACACTGAAGCTTTCTTT.

The chain has TRBV5-6 and TRBJ1-2, with D unresolved. Germline V CDR1 and CDR2: SGHDT, YYEEEE. The ends were cut back, 1 base at V and 7 bases at J, with 17 bases in the middle. The CDR3 length is 15 residues. The CDR3 DNA follows: TGTGCCAGCAGCTTGTGGCGGTCTGAAGTCGTTGGCTACACCTTC. Amino acids: CASSLWRSEVVGYTF.